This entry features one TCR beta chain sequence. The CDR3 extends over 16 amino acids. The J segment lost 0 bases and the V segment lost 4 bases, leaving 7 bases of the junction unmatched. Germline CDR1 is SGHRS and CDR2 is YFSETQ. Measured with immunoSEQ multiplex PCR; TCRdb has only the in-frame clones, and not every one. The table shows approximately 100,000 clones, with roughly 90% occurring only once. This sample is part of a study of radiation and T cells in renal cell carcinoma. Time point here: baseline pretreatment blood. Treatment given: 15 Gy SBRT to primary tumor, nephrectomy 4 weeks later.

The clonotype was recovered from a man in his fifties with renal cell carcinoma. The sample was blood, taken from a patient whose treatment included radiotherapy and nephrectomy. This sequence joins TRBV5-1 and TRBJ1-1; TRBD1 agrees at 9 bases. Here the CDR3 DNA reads TGCGCCAGCAGCCCTGTTACAGGGGGCATGAACACTGAAGCTTTCTTT. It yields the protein CASSPVTGGMNTEAFF. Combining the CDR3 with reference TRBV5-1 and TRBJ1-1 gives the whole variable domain KAGVTQTPRYLIKTRGQQVTLSCSPISGHRSVSWYQQTPGQGLQFLFEYFSETQRNKGNFPGRFSGRQFSNSRSEMNVSTLELGDSALYLCASSPVTGGMNTEAFFGQGTRLTVV.